The present TCR beta chain was sequenced within a study of cytomegalovirus exposure and HLA in healthy donors (dated by TCRdb to 2016 to 2017). Looking at the study overall: A later analysis indicated that the 90 to 150 validation repertoires were generated on the platform also employed for the 720 or so repertoires of the first cohort. Besides the first cohort of some 670 subjects, a separate validation cohort made up of over 95 different subjects was used. To predict cytomegalovirus infection status, the study brought together high-throughput TCR immunosequencing, statistical association of individual TCRs with disease status, and machine learning. The study was designed to test whether signatures of past pathogen exposure could be identified by cataloging public T cell receptors.

Regarding this clone: Its antigen remains undetermined. No per-base quality is available; no much larger clone lies one base away. At the DNA level, this CDR3 is encoded by other sequences in the same sample as well.

The library was built by means of the immunoSEQ multiplex PCR assay. From the authors' description of their analysis: A statistical classification framework was built for diagnosing cytomegalovirus status from the catalog of TCR beta chain sequences. Drawn from immuneACCESS, this table holds only the in-frame rearrangements with V and J called that TCRdb kept. Clones are partly lost; checked studies trace under half to an unresolved V gene and leave the rest unexplained. That table gives V, J and clone size, and the DNA gave D and trimming. This sample is represented by approximately 160,000 clones; under 95% of them were singletons. The ten top clones hold around 3% of the sample. The research as a whole found: The study gave a list of 150 to 200 TCR beta chains associated with cytomegalovirus. Most TCR sequences were observed very rarely across donors, whereas some public TCRs were present in many individuals. Of the cluster scores, 94% were above 0 in a later analysis, which found that TCRs clustered in the first cohort also tended to co-occur in the 120 or so validation repertoires. The authors suggested that the approach could potentially be extended to other disease states and immunological phenotypes. Three of the identified cytomegalovirus-associated TCR beta chains were confirmed in vitro to be specific for cytomegalovirus antigens. Cytomegalovirus status was reported to be diagnosed by the classifier with high specificity and sensitivity in both the original and validation cohorts. A later analysis lacked HLA typing for the validation cohort, so it scored co-occurrence in that cohort across all 110 or so repertoires.

Separate from the roughly 700-subject first cohort, the validation cohort of some 130 subjects was the group to which the donors belonged. Trimming leaves V shorter by 6 bases and J shorter by 2 bases, with the junction holding 6 bases beyond the gene matches. From a lookup of the germline V gene, CDR1 and CDR2 are LGHNT and FRNRAP. The CDR3 contains 15 residues, cysteine and phenylalanine counted. Of all the DNA, just the CDR3 is kept, 45 bases in frame from base 1. Sequenced sample: PBMCs. The TCR originated in a woman under 30 in good health and CMV-seropositive. The chain was built from TRBV12-5 and TRBJ1-1; 10 bases in the junction line up with TRBD1. The CDR3 loop reads CASGSDRGSNTEAFF. In nucleotides, the sequence is TGTGCTAGTGGATCGGACAGGGGGAGTAACACTGAAGCTTTCTTT.